These T cell receptor beta chains were read from a single sample in a study of post-analysis software for immune sequencing data. TCRdb reprocessed the PCR reads via MiXCR and lists one record per CDR3 protein. This table holds roughly 800,000 distinct CDR3 sequences, just under 30% found once. The sequencing sample was made of blood. The receptors shown here come from a girl aged 5-17 years with multiple sclerosis. The CDR3 runs from the conserved cysteine through the conserved F or W. The D gene is left open where the match is weak. Clone size appears in some rows only: once, few, many, or a class for an expanded clone.

j_gene,abundance,v_gene,d_gene,CDR3aa,CDR3nt
TRBJ2-3,few,TRBV28,NA,CASTPSADFTDTQYF,TGTGCCAGCACCCCCAGCGCGGACTTCACAGATACGCAGTATTTT
TRBJ1-6,NA,TRBV3-1,TRBD1,CASSLTGSGSPLHF,TGTGCCAGCAGCCTGACAGGGTCGGGATCGCCCCTCCACTTT
TRBJ2-4,NA,TRBV5-1,TRBD1,CASSPDRDRGNIQYF,TGCGCCAGCAGCCCGGACCGGGACAGAGGGAACATTCAGTACTTC
TRBJ2-6,NA,TRBV2,NA,CASRERAGANVLTF,TGTGCCAGCAGGGAGAGGGCTGGGGCCAACGTCCTGACTTTC
TRBJ2-3,NA,TRBV2,NA,CASSDWATDTQYF,TGTGCCAGCAGTGATTGGGCTACAGATACGCAGTATTTT
TRBJ2-1,NA,TRBV6-5,TRBD1,CASSRQGPNNEQFF,TGTGCCAGCAGCCGACAGGGGCCCAACAATGAGCAGTTCTTC
TRBJ2-3,NA,TRBV7-2,TRBD1,CASSLGWTGPPDTQYF,TGTGCCAGCAGCTTAGGGTGGACAGGGCCTCCAGATACGCAGTATTTT
TRBJ2-5,few,TRBV10-3,TRBD2,CAISTSGLGTQYF,TGTGCCATCAGTACTAGCGGGCTGGGGACCCAGTACTTC
TRBJ1-4,NA,TRBV9,NA,CAGSAPANEKLFF,TGTGCCGGCAGCGCCCCGGCAAATGAAAAACTGTTTTTT
TRBJ1-2,few,TRBV7-2,TRBD1,CASSSFDRVYGYTF,TGTGCCAGCAGCTCATTTGACAGGGTCTATGGCTACACCTTC
TRBJ1-2,NA,TRBV29-1,NA,CSVESDELNYGYTF,TGCAGCGTTGAATCTGACGAACTAAACTATGGCTACACCTTC
TRBJ1-5,few,TRBV4-3,NA,CASSQDYGGGQPQHF,TGCGCCAGCAGCCAAGATTACGGGGGCGGCCAGCCCCAGCATTTT
TRBJ2-7,NA,TRBV20-1,TRBD2,CSANVGTSGTYEQYF,TGCAGTGCCAATGTTGGGACTAGCGGGACCTACGAGCAGTACTTC
TRBJ1-6,few,TRBV25-1,NA,CASSEYGGRNSPLHF,TGTGCCAGCAGTGAATATGGGGGACGTAATTCACCCCTCCACTTT
TRBJ1-4,NA,TRBV4-1,NA,CASSQDWSRDEKLFF,TGCGCCAGCAGCCAAGACTGGTCCAGGGATGAAAAACTGTTTTTT
TRBJ2-1,few,TRBV27,TRBD2,CASSFPPGGQFF,TGTGCCAGCAGTTTCCCTCCGGGAGGGCAGTTCTTC
TRBJ2-7,few,TRBV10-3,TRBD1,CAISESRTGASYEQYF,TGTGCCATCAGTGAGTCGAGAACAGGGGCCTCCTACGAGCAGTACTTC
TRBJ2-1,few,TRBV11-2,TRBD2,CAGRRRREHEQFF,TGTGCCGGCCGGCGGAGGCGGGAGCATGAGCAGTTCTTC
TRBJ1-2,NA,TRBV20-1,NA,CSARGGAESYGYTF,TGCAGTGCTAGGGGAGGAGCCGAGTCCTATGGCTACACCTTC
TRBJ2-5,NA,TRBV5-4,NA,CVSSRVAGLGETQYF,TGTGTCAGCAGTCGTGTGGCGGGATTGGGGGAGACCCAGTACTTC
TRBJ2-7,NA,TRBV29-1,NA,CSVEDVTAYEQYF,TGCAGCGTTGAAGACGTAACCGCCTACGAGCAGTACTTC
TRBJ2-5,few,TRBV6-6,NA,CASSYVNSQETQYF,TGTGCCAGCAGTTATGTAAACTCCCAAGAGACCCAGTACTTC
TRBJ2-1,NA,TRBV11-2,NA,CASSFDPWGPEQFF,TGTGCCAGCAGCTTCGACCCGTGGGGGCCTGAGCAGTTCTTC
TRBJ2-2,few,TRBV20-1,TRBD2,CSARDSPQRERTGELFF,TGCAGTGCTAGAGATTCTCCTCAGCGGGAGAGAACCGGGGAGCTGTTTTTT
TRBJ2-7,few,TRBV29-1,NA,CSGRTGRGEQYF,TGCAGCGGTCGGACAGGGAGGGGGGAGCAGTACTTC
TRBJ2-7,NA,TRBV10-3,TRBD1,CAISWGQGDEQYF,TGTGCCATCAGTTGGGGACAGGGGGACGAGCAGTACTTC
TRBJ2-5,many,TRBV12-3/TRBV12-4,TRBD2,CASSLGGGRQETQYF,TGTGCCAGCAGCTTGGGCGGGGGAAGGCAAGAGACCCAGTACTTC
TRBJ2-3,NA,TRBV19,NA,CASSILGADTQYF,TGTGCCAGTAGTATTCTGGGGGCAGATACGCAGTATTTT
TRBJ1-6,many,TRBV29-1,TRBD1,CSARTGGGNSPLHF,TGCAGCGCCCGAACAGGGGGCGGTAATTCACCCCTCCACTTT
TRBJ1-6,few,TRBV7-2,NA,CASSPRERIFRGSPLHF,TGTGCCAGCAGCCCGCGCGAAAGGATATTTCGTGGTTCACCCCTCCACTTT
TRBJ2-5,NA,TRBV20-1,NA,CSAGRTAQETQYF,TGCAGTGCTGGTCGGACGGCACAAGAGACCCAGTACTTC
TRBJ2-3,many,TRBV27,NA,CASSFRGTDTQYF,TGTGCCAGCAGCTTCCGGGGCACAGATACGCAGTATTTT
TRBJ2-7,NA,TRBV6-2/TRBV6-3,NA,CASSPIADPAYEQYF,TGTGCCAGCAGTCCTATAGCGGACCCTGCCTACGAGCAGTACTTC
TRBJ2-4,NA,TRBV19,NA,CASSIVGSGLAKNIQYF,TGTGCCAGTAGTATAGTAGGTTCGGGATTAGCCAAAAACATTCAGTACTTC
TRBJ2-3,few,TRBV7-2,NA,CASSFWQNSDTQYF,TGTGCCAGCAGCTTTTGGCAGAACTCAGATACGCAGTATTTT
TRBJ1-3,NA,TRBV4-1,NA,CASSQDQLGNTIYF,TGCGCCAGCAGCCAAGACCAGCTCGGAAACACCATATATTTT
TRBJ1-4,NA,TRBV6-5,TRBD1,CASGRGLNEKLFF,TGTGCCAGCGGCAGGGGGCTTAATGAAAAACTGTTTTTT
TRBJ2-5,NA,TRBV3-1,NA,CASSQGSSGKETQYF,TGTGCCAGCAGCCAAGGAAGTTCAGGGAAAGAGACCCAGTACTTC
TRBJ1-6,NA,TRBV12-3/TRBV12-4,NA,CASSLGGGNNSPLHF,TGTGCCAGCAGTTTAGGAGGGGGGAATAATTCACCCCTCCACTTT
TRBJ2-3,NA,TRBV9,TRBD2,CASSPREGLTDTQYF,TGTGCCAGCAGCCCAAGGGAGGGTTTAACAGATACGCAGTATTTT
TRBJ2-5,NA,TRBV28,NA,CASSRGWGETQYF,TGTGCCAGCAGTCGGGGCTGGGGAGAGACCCAGTACTTC
TRBJ2-3,NA,TRBV3-1,TRBD2,CASSQDGTSGQKPPPSDTQYF,TGTGCCAGCAGCCAAGACGGGACTAGCGGTCAAAAACCCCCTCCCTCAGATACGCAGTATTTT
TRBJ1-5,NA,TRBV2,TRBD1,CASSRDRGGNQPQHF,TGTGCCAGCAGTCGGGACAGGGGGGGAAATCAGCCCCAGCATTTT
TRBJ1-2,NA,TRBV3-1,NA,CASSPPPARVGGYTF,TGTGCCAGCAGCCCACCCCCTGCACGGGTGGGTGGCTACACCTTC
TRBJ2-7,NA,TRBV6-6,NA,CASKEGTYEQYF,TGTGCCAGCAAGGAGGGGACCTACGAGCAGTACTTC
TRBJ2-1,NA,TRBV5-1,TRBD2,CASSPLTSGSYNEQFF,TGCGCCAGCAGCCCTTTGACTAGCGGTTCCTACAATGAGCAGTTCTTC
TRBJ2-1,many,TRBV29-1,TRBD1,CSVDRTGRVGQFF,TGCAGCGTTGATCGGACAGGGAGAGTTGGGCAGTTCTTC
TRBJ2-3,NA,TRBV5-6,NA,CASSLAQAGTDTQYF,TGTGCCAGCAGCTTGGCTCAGGCTGGCACAGATACGCAGTATTTT
TRBJ2-3,NA,TRBV5-1,NA,CASSLGMYTDTQYF,TGCGCCAGCAGCTTGGGCATGTACACAGATACGCAGTATTTT
TRBJ2-3,NA,TRBV25-1,NA,CASSGGEWADNTQYF,TGTGCCAGCAGTGGAGGGGAATGGGCTGACAATACGCAGTATTTT
TRBJ1-5,few,TRBV7-9,TRBD1,CASSRETGSNQPQHF,TGTGCCAGCAGCCGAGAGACAGGGAGCAATCAGCCCCAGCATTTT
TRBJ2-5,many,TRBV20-1,TRBD2,CSAGLDPKTQYF,TGCAGTGCGGGACTAGATCCCAAGACCCAGTACTTC
TRBJ2-7,NA,TRBV12-3/TRBV12-4,NA,CASSPLTEGVDNEQYF,TGTGCCAGCAGTCCCCTCACGGAGGGGGTTGACAATGAGCAGTACTTC
TRBJ1-5,NA,TRBV5-1,NA,CASSPTGSGGNQPQHF,TGCGCCAGCAGCCCGACAGGATCGGGGGGCAATCAGCCCCAGCATTTT